This TCR beta chain was captured in a study of vaccination and CD4 T cells after COVID-19. This clonotype showed up just once. Antigen specificity is unknown. An Oncomine TCR Beta short-read assay was used to sequence the DNA from cultured CD4+ T cells. Using its own MiXCR run on the PCR reads, TCRdb lists one record per CDR3 protein. The sample yields around 10,000 distinct CDR3 sequences, approximately 60% seen once. This sample's treatment: roughly 11-day PBMC culture with coronavirus spike peptide pools or control peptides (ViraFEST assay). The source of this sequence is a human donor who had recovered from COVID-19. Material: CD4+ T cells from blood, cultured in vitro.

Written as DNA, the CDR3 is TGTGCCAGCAGTGAGGACCCGAACACTGAAGCTTTCTTT. This translates into CASSEDPNTEAFF. V usage is TRBV6-1 and J usage is TRBJ1-1; D remains ambiguous. With 3 bases removed from V and 1 base from J, the gap between germline ends came to 6 bases. This CDR3 has 13 amino acids. Germline V gene data show CDR1 as MNHNS and CDR2 as SASEGT.